The 5 T cell receptor beta chains listed next were all sequenced from one sample in a study of T-cell memory formation after mild COVID-19. TCRdb analysed the 5' RACE reads with MiXCR anew, one entry per CDR3 protein. The sample yields 450,000 or so distinct CDR3 sequences, roughly 25% seen once. The sample was PBMCs or a T cell subset sorted from them (not recorded which). These TCRs come from an adult woman who had mild COVID-19 (a few samples of this study predate the infection). Cell type and time point are not known.

This clonotype came up a few times. The genes are TRBV12-3 or TRBV12-4 and TRBJ2-5; a possible D gene is TRBD2 (6 bases). CDR3 size: 14 residues. V was trimmed by 3 bases and J by 7 bases, leaving 15 bases between them. The CDR3 nucleotides read TGTGCCAGCAGTTTCAGTTTAGCGGCGGGGACCCAGTACTTC. Its protein product is CASSFSLAAGTQYF.

V usage is TRBV27 and J usage is TRBJ2-1; TRBD1 might be the D (5 bases). Per germline, CDR1 MNHEY and CDR2 SMNVEV (reference sequence). The V and J ends lost 2 bases and 8 bases respectively, with 13 bases between them. The CDR3 has 14 amino acids. The CDR3, as DNA: TGTGCCAGCAGTTTAGGGGCTCGCGTCGATGAGCAGTTCTTC. Protein sequence: CASSLGARVDEQFF.

This clonotype was recorded a few times. This sequence joins TRBV15 and TRBJ2-1, with 8 positions matching TRBD1. The CDR3 consists of 17 residues. J was trimmed by 1 base and V by 6 bases; bases with no gene match: 11. CDR1 and CDR2 from the germline V gene are LNHNV and YYDKDF (reference sequence). This CDR3 reads CATREWGTGGSYNEQFF. The CDR3, as DNA: TGTGCCACCAGAGAGTGGGGCACAGGGGGGTCCTACAATGAGCAGTTCTTC. The whole variable domain, remainder taken from reference TRBV15 and TRBJ2-1, is DAMVIQNPRYQVTQFGKPVTLSCSQTLNHNVMYWYQQKSSQAPKLLFHYYDKDFNNEADTPDNFQSRRPNTSFCFLDIRSPGLGDTAMYLCATREWGTGGSYNEQFFGPGTRLTVL.

This clonotype was picked up a small number of times. The chain joins TRBV5-5 to TRBJ1-5; 7 bases fit TRBD1. Germline CDR1 reads SGHKS; CDR2 reads YYEKEE (reference sequence). This CDR3 spans 14 amino acids. Trimming cost V 4 bases and J 3 bases; bases outside gene matches: 4. The CDR3 is CASSLGQVNQPQHF. As DNA, the CDR3 is TGTGCCAGCAGCCTCGGACAGGTCAATCAGCCCCAGCATTTT.

This chain joins TRBV12-3 or TRBV12-4 and TRBJ2-1; tentatively, D is TRBD1 or TRBD2 (5 bases each). V lost 7 bases to trimming and J lost 2 bases, with 12 bases between them. The CDR3 length is 14 residues. In nucleotides, the CDR3 is TGTGCCAGCAACGAGGGGCGAACCTACAATGAGCAGTTCTTC. Protein: CASNEGRTYNEQFF.